This record looks at one TCR beta chain sequence and its context. The clone's antigen remains unknown. There are no base qualities to consult, and no much larger clone falls within one base. The data originate from a study of PD-L1 blockade in urothelial cancer (dated by TCRdb to 2016 to 2017). Background for the entire study: Every patient began therapy around 2014 and was given atezolizumab 1,200 mg intravenously every 3 weeks. About 85% of the 29 patients were males with bladder-origin urothelial cancer, and about 65% of the roughly 30 reported a prior smoking history. An ECOG performance status of 0 or 1 was recorded for the patients, and 0 to 3 prior chemotherapy regimens had been received by the patients. Blood samples were analyzed 3 weeks after the start of treatment (second dose) and 6 weeks after the start of treatment. Blood samples gave median yields of approximately 130,000 T cells and around 88,000 unique TCRs, along with a median clonality of about 0.084. An exploratory multi-omic analysis was conducted of the somatic, immune and clinical correlates of response to PD-L1 blockade with atezolizumab in urothelial cancer. TCR sequencing covered pretreatment tumor samples and matched, serially collected peripheral blood taken before and after atezolizumab treatment. Durable clinical benefit was defined as progression-free survival longer than 6 months, and TCR features were also tested against progression-free and overall survival. Whole exome sequencing and RNA sequencing of pretreatment tumors were performed alongside TCR sequencing in the same patients. Ten or so patients reached durable clinical benefit, while about 19 patients did not. Some 29 patients had pretreatment blood TCR-seq, about 25 had at least one posttreatment blood collection, and about 25 had tumor TCR-seq.

Compared with germline, V lacks 1 base and J lacks 0 bases; bases without a gene match: 3. From the cysteine up to the phenylalanine, the CDR3 has a length of 16 residues. Of all the DNA, just the CDR3 is kept, 48 bases in frame from base 1. From a lookup of the germline V gene (reference sequence), CDR1 and CDR2 are LNHDA and SQIVND. Synthetic TCR analog templates were spiked into each PCR to estimate absolute template abundance from read counts. Using the immunoSEQ assay, TCRbeta CDR3 regions were amplified from genomic DNA with bias-controlled V and J gene primers. Sequencing of rearranged TCRbeta segments was done at approximately 20X coverage. Under the source paper's analysis protocol: Clustering was used to correct sequencing errors, and CDR3s were annotated against IMGT so that V, D and J genes could be assigned. Downstream analyses used only productive TCRbeta rearrangements and left out out-of-frame or stop-codon sequences. To compute clonality, Shannon entropy was normalized by the log of the number of unique productive sequences and then subtracted from one. Clones differing between time points or between blood and tumor were identified using Fisher's exact test with Benjamini-Hochberg correction, with an adjusted p below 0.01 applied as the threshold. TCRdb re-hosts the immuneACCESS table, in-frame sequences only. Its copies lack some clones; in the studies checked, an unresolved V gene accounts for under half of them, and the cause for the rest is not known. Clone size and the V and J calls come from that table; the DNA yielded D and trimming. Across this sample there are around 110,000 clones, with 91% seen only once. Of the sample, approximately 3.5% falls within the top ten clones.

Taken with the paper, the label for time point translates to: peripheral blood 6 weeks after treatment start. The cohort included 29 patients with locally advanced or metastatic urothelial carcinoma who were treated at Memorial Sloan Kettering on a trial protocol. Peripheral blood mononuclear cells were collected pretreatment and during treatment, with between 1 and 8 total time points per patient. The Qiagen DNeasy Blood extraction kit was used to purify genomic DNA from total PBMCs and from tumor samples. PBMCs were collected pretreatment and during treatment and were isolated and stored as previously described. Overall results and qualifications from the work: Because the sample size was small (n of about 27) and many of the analyses were exploratory, the results are meant to be hypothesis-generating. Patients with durable benefit showed greater expansion of tumor-associated TCR clones in peripheral blood 3 weeks after starting treatment (n of about 22, p = 0.022). A pretreatment peripheral blood TCR clonality below the median was linked to improved progression-free and overall survival.

The sequence joins TRBV19 to TRBJ2-1; TRBD2 agrees with 7 junctional bases. The clonotype comes from a man aged 55 to 70 with urothelial cancer. Here the sequenced sample was PBMCs, taken around atezolizumab (anti-PD-L1) treatment. In nucleotides, the sequence is TGTGCCAGTAGTATAGCAGCGGGGAGCTCCTACAATGAGCAGTTCTTC. Translated, it gives CASSIAAGSSYNEQFF.